The source of this T cell receptor beta chain is a study of blood T cell repertoires in COVID-19. Turning to the study itself: Donors in the United States, Italy and Spain gave samples during acute or convalescent COVID-19. From T cells, B-cell-depleted T cells, or PBMCs came the material, which was cDNA or gDNA.

In the authors' workflow: Amplification from reference gene primers served as the basis for estimated nucleated cell counts. Data came from immunoSEQ multiplex PCR; TCRdb stores just in-frame clones and leaves some out. That table gives V, J and clone size, and the DNA gave D and trimming. The data hold 75,000 or so clones, with roughly 90% observed a single time. Concerning this clone: One end of the junction varies from germline; a read error may be responsible.

This CDR3 contains 11 residues. Germline CDR1 reads ENHRY; CDR2 reads SYGVKD. This sequence originates from a man aged 50 to 59 with acute or convalescent COVID-19. Sequenced input: peripheral blood. This sequence joins TRBV10-3 and TRBJ2-1, with D hard to call. In DNA form, the CDR3 reads TGTGCCATCAGTGAGTCGTTAGACCGGGTCTTC. It encodes CAISESLDRVF.